This TCR beta chain was identified in a study of blood T cell repertoires in COVID-19. Sequencing was performed with immunoSEQ multiplex PCR; in TCRdb, only in-frame clones are kept and a portion is missing. In the table there are under 90,000 clones, roughly 85% of which are singletons. CDR3 length: 10 residues. Trimming shortened V by 6 bases and J by 4 bases, and 3 bases separated the two germline ends. Germline V lookup: CDR1 LNHDA, CDR2 SQIVND (reference sequence). Sequenced input: peripheral blood. The source is a man in his sixties with acute or convalescent COVID-19. The chain links TRBV19 to TRBJ1-1, with D uncertain. CDR3 protein: CASSGTEAFF. CDR3 nucleotides: TGTGCCAGTAGCGGCACTGAAGCTTTCTTT.